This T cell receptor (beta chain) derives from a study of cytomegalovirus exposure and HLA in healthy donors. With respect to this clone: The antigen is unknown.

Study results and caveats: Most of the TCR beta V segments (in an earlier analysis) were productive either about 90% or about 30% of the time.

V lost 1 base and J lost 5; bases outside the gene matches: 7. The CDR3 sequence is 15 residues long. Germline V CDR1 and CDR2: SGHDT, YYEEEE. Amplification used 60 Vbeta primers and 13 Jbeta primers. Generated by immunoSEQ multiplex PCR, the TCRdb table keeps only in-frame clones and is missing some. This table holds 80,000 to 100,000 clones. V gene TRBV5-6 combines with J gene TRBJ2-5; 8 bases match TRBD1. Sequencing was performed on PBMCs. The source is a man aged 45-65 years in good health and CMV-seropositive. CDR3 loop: CASSLRSGGRETQYF. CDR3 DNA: TGTGCCAGCAGCTTGAGGTCAGGGGGCCGGGAGACCCAGTACTTC.